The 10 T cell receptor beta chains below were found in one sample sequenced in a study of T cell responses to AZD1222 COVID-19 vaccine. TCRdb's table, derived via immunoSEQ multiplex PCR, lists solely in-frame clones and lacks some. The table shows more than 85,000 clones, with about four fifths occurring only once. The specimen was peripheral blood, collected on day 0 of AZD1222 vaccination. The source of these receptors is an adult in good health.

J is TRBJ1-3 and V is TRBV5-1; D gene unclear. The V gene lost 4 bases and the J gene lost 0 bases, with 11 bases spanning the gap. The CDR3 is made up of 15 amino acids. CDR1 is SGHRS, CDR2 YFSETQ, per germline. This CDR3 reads CASSPSESSGNTIYF. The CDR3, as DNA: TGCGCCAGCAGCCCCTCAGAGAGCTCTGGAAACACCATATATTTT. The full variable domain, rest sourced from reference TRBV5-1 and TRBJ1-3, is KAGVTQTPRYLIKTRGQQVTLSCSPISGHRSVSWYQQTPGQGLQFLFEYFSETQRNKGNFPGRFSGRQFSNSRSEMNVSTLELGDSALYLCASSPSESSGNTIYFGEGSWLTVV.

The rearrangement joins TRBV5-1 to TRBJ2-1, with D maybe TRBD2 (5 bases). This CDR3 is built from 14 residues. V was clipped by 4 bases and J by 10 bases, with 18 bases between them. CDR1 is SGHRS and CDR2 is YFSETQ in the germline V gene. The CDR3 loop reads CASSGWAGVDEQFF. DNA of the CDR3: TGCGCCAGCAGCGGGTGGGCCGGGGTTGACGAGCAGTTCTTC.

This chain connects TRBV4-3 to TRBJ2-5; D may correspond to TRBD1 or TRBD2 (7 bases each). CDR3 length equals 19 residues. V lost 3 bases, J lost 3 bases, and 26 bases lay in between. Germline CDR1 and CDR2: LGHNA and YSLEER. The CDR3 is CASSQSAPGRGRLEETQYF. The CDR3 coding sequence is TGCGCCAGCAGCCAGTCTGCACCGGGGAGGGGGCGCCTAGAAGAGACCCAGTACTTC.

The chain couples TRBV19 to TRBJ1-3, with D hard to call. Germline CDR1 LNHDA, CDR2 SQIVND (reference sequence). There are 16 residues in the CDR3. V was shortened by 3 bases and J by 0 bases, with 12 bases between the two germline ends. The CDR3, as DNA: TGTGCCAGTAGTATGAAGGGAAGATCCTCTGGAAACACCATATATTTT. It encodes CASSMKGRSSGNTIYF.

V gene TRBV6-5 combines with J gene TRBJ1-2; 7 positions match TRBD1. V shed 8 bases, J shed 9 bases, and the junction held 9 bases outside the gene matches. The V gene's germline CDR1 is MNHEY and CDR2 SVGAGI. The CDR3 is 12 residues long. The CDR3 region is CASRTGVLSYTF. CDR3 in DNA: TGTGCCAGCCGCACAGGGGTTCTAAGCTACACCTTC.

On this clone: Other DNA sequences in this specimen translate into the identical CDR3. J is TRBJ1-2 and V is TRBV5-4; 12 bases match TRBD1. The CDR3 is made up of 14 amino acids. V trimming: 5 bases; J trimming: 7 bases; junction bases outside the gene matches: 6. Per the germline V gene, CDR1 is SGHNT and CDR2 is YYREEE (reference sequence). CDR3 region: CASSPGQGASGYTF. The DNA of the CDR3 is TGTGCCAGCAGTCCGGGACAGGGGGCTTCTGGCTACACCTTC.

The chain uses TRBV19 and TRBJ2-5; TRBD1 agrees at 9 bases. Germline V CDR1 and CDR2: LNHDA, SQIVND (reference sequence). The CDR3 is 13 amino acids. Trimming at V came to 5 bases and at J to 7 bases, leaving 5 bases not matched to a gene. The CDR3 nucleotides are TGTGCCAGTAGTCCGGGACAGGGAGGGACCCAGTACTTC. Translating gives CASSPGQGGTQYF.

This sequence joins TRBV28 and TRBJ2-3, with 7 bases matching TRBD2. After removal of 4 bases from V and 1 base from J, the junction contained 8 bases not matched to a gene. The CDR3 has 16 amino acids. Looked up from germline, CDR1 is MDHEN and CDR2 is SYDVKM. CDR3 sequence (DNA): TGTGCCAGCAGTTCGACCGGGGGGAAAGGCACAGATACGCAGTATTTT. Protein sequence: CASSSTGGKGTDTQYF.

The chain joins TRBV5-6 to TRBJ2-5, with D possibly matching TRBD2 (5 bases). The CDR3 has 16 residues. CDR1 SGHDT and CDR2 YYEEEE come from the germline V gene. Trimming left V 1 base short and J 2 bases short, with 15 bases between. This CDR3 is CASSLRTVRGQETQYF. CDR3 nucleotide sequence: TGTGCCAGCAGCTTGAGAACCGTACGGGGACAAGAGACCCAGTACTTC.

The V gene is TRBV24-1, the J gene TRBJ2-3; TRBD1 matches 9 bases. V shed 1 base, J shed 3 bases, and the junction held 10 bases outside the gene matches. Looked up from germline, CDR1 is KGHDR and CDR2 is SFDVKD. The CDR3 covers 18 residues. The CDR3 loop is CATSDFSVGGQGTDTQYF. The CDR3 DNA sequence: TGTGCCACCAGTGATTTTTCTGTCGGAGGACAGGGGACAGATACGCAGTATTTT.